Reported below is one T cell receptor (beta chain). The CDR3 contains 13 residues. CDR1 and CDR2 (germline): SGHVS, FQNEAQ. V gave up 1 base and J gave up 4 bases, with 5 bases separating them. This entry is derived from a study of cytomegalovirus exposure and HLA in healthy donors. Overall study context: About four fifths of 300 to 450 genotyped donors fell in the Caucasian-associated ancestry cluster.

Amplification used 60 Vbeta primers and 13 Jbeta primers. Only in-frame clones appear in the TCRdb table, and some are missing; sequencing was by immunoSEQ multiplex PCR. The ten top clones account for approximately 5.1%, within a sample of fewer than 70,000 clones. This chain uses TRBV7-8 with TRBJ1-5, with no clear D. The sample taken for sequencing was PBMCs. The clonotype comes from a man aged 25-45 years in good health and CMV-seropositive. The CDR3 loop is CASSLVGNQPQHF. The CDR3 DNA reads TGTGCCAGCAGCTTAGTCGGGAATCAGCCCCAGCATTTT. The full variable domain, rest sourced from reference TRBV7-8 and TRBJ1-5, is GAGVSQSPRYKVAKRGQDVALRCDPISGHVSLFWYQQALGQGPEFLTYFQNEAQLDKSGLPSDRFFAERPEGSVSTLKIQRTQQEDSAVYLCASSLVGNQPQHFGDGTRLSIL.